Listed here are 4 T cell receptor beta chains from one sample, sequenced in a study. TCRdb reprocessed the 5' RACE reads via MiXCR and lists one record per CDR3 protein. In the table there are roughly 40,000 distinct CDR3 sequences, about 19% of which are singletons. Material for sequencing was naive CD4+ T cells sorted from a lymph node. Subset meaning: naive CD4+ T cells, CD4+CD45RA+CD25-. These TCRs come from a female donor with breast cancer.

The chain recombines TRBV12-3 or TRBV12-4 with TRBJ2-7; no reliable D call. V shed 2 bases and J shed 5 bases, with 10 bases lying between them. The CDR3 is 13 residues long. For the CDR3, the DNA is TGTGCCAGCAGTTTAATGGCCGCCGACGAGCAGTACTTC. This codes for CASSLMAADEQYF.

Only a few counts were recorded for this clonotype. CDR3 bases: TGTGCCAGCAGCGAGTACAGGCGAAGCTCCTACGAGCAGTACTTC. This codes for CASSEYRRSSYEQYF. The J gene is TRBJ2-7, the V gene TRBV7-2, with a weak D call TRBD1 (5 bases). Germline V gene sequence: CDR1 SGHTA, CDR2 FQGNSA. The CDR3 is 15 residues long. V gave up 5 bases and J gave up 0 bases, with 14 bases separating them.

As concerns this clonotype: This sequence may be a read error, since a much larger clone differs from it by one base. This CDR3 reads CSVDISERNTQYF. Here the CDR3 DNA reads TGCAGCGTTGATATTAGCGAGAGAAATACGCAGTATTTT. The chain joins TRBV29-1 to TRBJ2-3; TRBD2 might be the D (5 bases). Germline CDR1 reads SQVTM; CDR2 reads ANQGSEA. Trimming removed 3 bases from V and 7 bases from J, with 14 bases in between. The CDR3 contains 13 residues.

A remark on this clonotype: Compared with germline, one end of the junction differs, possibly owing to a read error. V usage is TRBV10-3 and J usage is TRBJ2-1, with 10 bases matching TRBD2. This CDR3 has 15 amino acids. Germline lookup yields CDR1 ENHRY and CDR2 SYGVKD. The CDR3: CASRPSGSSYDEQFF. CDR3 nucleotides: TGTGCCAGCCGACCTAGCGGGAGCTCCTACGATGAGCAGTTCTTC.